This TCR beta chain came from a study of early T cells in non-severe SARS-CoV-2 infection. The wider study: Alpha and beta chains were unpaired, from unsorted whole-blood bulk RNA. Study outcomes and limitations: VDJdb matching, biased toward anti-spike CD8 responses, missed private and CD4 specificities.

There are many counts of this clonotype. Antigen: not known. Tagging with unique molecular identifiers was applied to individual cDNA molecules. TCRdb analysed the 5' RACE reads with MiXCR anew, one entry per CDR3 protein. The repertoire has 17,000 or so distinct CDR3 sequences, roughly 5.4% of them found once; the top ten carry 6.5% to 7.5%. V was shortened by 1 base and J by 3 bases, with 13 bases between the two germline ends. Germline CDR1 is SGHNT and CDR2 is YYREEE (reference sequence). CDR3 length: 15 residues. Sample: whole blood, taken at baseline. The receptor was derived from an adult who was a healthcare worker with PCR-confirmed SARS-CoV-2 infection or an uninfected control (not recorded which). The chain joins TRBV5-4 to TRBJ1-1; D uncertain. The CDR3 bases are TGTGCCAGCAGCTTGACGGGGTGGAGGGACACTGAAGCTTTCTTT. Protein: CASSLTGWRDTEAFF.